Listed here are 21 T cell receptor beta chains from one sample, sequenced in a study of STAT5B mutations in CD4+ large granular lymphocyte leukemia. Produced via immunoSEQ multiplex PCR; TCRdb's table is partial and in-frame only. The table shows tens of thousands of clones, with approximately 80% occurring only once. The sequenced sample was CD4+ T cells from blood buffy coats. The receptors were gathered from a human donor in good health.

The J gene is TRBJ1-3, the V gene TRBV11-3; D gene ambiguous. V dropped 5 bases and J dropped 0 bases, with 8 bases sitting between them. In germline, CDR1 is SGHNT, CDR2 YENEEA. The CDR3 consists of 14 residues. CDR3 sequence (DNA): TGTGCCAGCAGCGCCGGAGACTCTGGAAACACCATATATTTT. It codes for CASSAGDSGNTIYF.

The chain carries TRBV11-2 and TRBJ1-2; D remains unclear. The V gene lost 6 bases and the J gene lost 0 bases, with 17 bases spanning the gap. CDR1 and CDR2 from the germline V gene are SGHAT and FQNNGV. The CDR3 sequence is 16 residues long. CDR3 loop: CASSPGGHLANYGYTF. In nucleotides, the CDR3 is TGTGCCAGCAGTCCCGGAGGGCACCTAGCTAACTATGGCTACACCTTC.

Note on this clone: Its ends do not fully match the called genes, so a read error is possible. The chain combines TRBV28 with TRBJ2-3, with D possibly called TRBD1 or TRBD2 (7 bases each). Looked up from germline, CDR1 is MDHEN and CDR2 is SYDVKM. This CDR3 spans 11 amino acids. Written as DNA, the CDR3 is TGTGCCAGCAGTACAACAGGGGAGGGGTTTTTT. Encoded protein: CASSTTGEGFF. The complete variable domain, with remaining parts taken from reference TRBV28 and TRBJ2-3, reads DVKVTQSSRYLVKRTGEKVFLECVQDMDHENMFWYRQDPGLGLRLIYFSYDVKMKEKGDIPEGYSVSREKKERFSLILESASTNQTSMYLCASSTTGEGFFGPGTRLTVL.

This clone has more than one count but fewer than ten. This chain connects TRBV10-3 to TRBJ2-7, with a weak D call TRBD2 (5 bases). V was clipped by 10 bases and J by 0 bases, with 10 bases between them. The CDR3 has 12 amino acids. Germline V CDR1 and CDR2: ENHRY, SYGVKD. The CDR3: CATSGSSYEQYF. For the CDR3, the DNA is TGTGCCACGAGCGGAAGCTCCTACGAGCAGTACTTC.

The genes are TRBV28 and TRBJ2-5; D remains unclear. This CDR3 is built from 14 residues. The germline CDR1 and CDR2 sequences are MDHEN and SYDVKM. V lost 3 bases and J 5 bases, leaving 13 bases between the germline ends. CDR3 DNA sequence: TGTGCCAGCAGTTTCCAGACGAGGCGTGAGACCCAGTACTTC. Protein: CASSFQTRRETQYF.

V usage is TRBV6-1 and J usage is TRBJ1-5; maybe TRBD1 (5 bases). The CDR3 runs 15 residues. Trimming cost V 2 bases and J 4 bases, with 12 bases left between them. Germline V gene sequence: CDR1 MNHNS, CDR2 SASEGT. The CDR3 region has the DNA TGTGCCAGCAGTGAAAATGACAGTAAGAATCAGCCCCAGCATTTT. Its translation: CASSENDSKNQPQHF.

The CDR3 is CASSFFDRKGEQYF. CDR3 nucleotides: TGTGCCAGCAGCTTCTTTGACAGAAAAGGCGAGCAGTACTTC. The rearrangement uses TRBV7-8 and TRBJ2-7, with D possibly TRBD1 on 5 matching bases. Germline V gene lookup returns CDR1 SGHVS and CDR2 FQNEAQ. With 3 bases removed from V and 6 bases from J, the gap between germline ends came to 15 bases. The CDR3 sequence is 14 residues long.

V and J are TRBV11-3 and TRBJ2-2; no clear D gene. Trimming stripped 1 base from V and 2 bases from J, with 8 bases between. From germline, CDR1 is SGHNT and CDR2 YENEEA. The CDR3 extends over 15 amino acids. CDR3 sequence: CASSLGLVNTGELFF. The CDR3 DNA follows: TGTGCCAGCAGCTTAGGCCTGGTCAACACCGGGGAGCTGTTTTTT.

This clone was observed once. The V and J genes are TRBV9 and TRBJ2-6, with D uncertain. V was pared by 2 bases and J by 1 base, with 10 bases between. Germline CDR1 reads SGDLS; CDR2 reads YYNGEE. There are 16 residues in the CDR3. The DNA for the CDR3 is TGTGCCAGCAGCGTCTGGGAAGGGTCTGGGGCCAACGTCCTGACTTTC. This encodes CASSVWEGSGANVLTF.

The V call is TRBV28, the J call TRBJ1-2, with 8 bases aligning to TRBD1. J was trimmed by 5 bases and V by 10 bases; bases with no gene match: 9. Germline lookup yields CDR1 MDHEN and CDR2 SYDVKM. CDR3 size: 13 residues. CDR3 coding DNA: TGTGCCACTCTCAGGGGGCGCGGGTATGGCTACACCTTC. It encodes CATLRGRGYGYTF.

The J gene is TRBJ2-1, the V gene TRBV29-1; 15 nucleotides line up with TRBD2. Trimming cost V 7 bases and J 7 bases; bases outside gene matches: 8. Germline V lookup: CDR1 SQVTM, CDR2 ANQGSEA. This CDR3 comprises 15 residues. The CDR3 DNA is TGCAGCGCCGCACATGGGACTAGCGGGAGGAATGAGCAGTTCTTC. Its protein product is CSAAHGTSGRNEQFF.

This clone is a singleton in its sample. V is TRBV5-1 and J is TRBJ2-7; 11 positions match TRBD2. Germline V gene lookup returns CDR1 SGHRS and CDR2 YFSETQ. This CDR3 is 14 amino acids long. Trimming took 9 bases from V and 8 from J; bases not matched to a gene: 13. The CDR3 reads CATAWGLADKKQYF. The DNA of the CDR3 is TGCGCCACGGCCTGGGGACTAGCGGACAAAAAGCAGTACTTC.

The V gene is TRBV25-1, the J gene TRBJ2-6, with TRBD2 as a possible D gene (5 bases). CDR3 length: 15 residues. Trimming cost V 4 bases and J 0 bases, with 7 bases left between them. The germline V gene encodes CDR1 MGHDK and CDR2 SYGVNS. DNA for the CDR3: TGTGCCAGCAGTGTGAGGGTCTCTGGGGCCAACGTCCTGACTTTC. Translation: CASSVRVSGANVLTF.

This chain links TRBV2 with TRBJ2-7; the match to TRBD2 covers 10 bases. V gave up 8 bases and J gave up 1 base; unmatched junction bases: 2. The length of the CDR3 is 13 residues. CDR1 and CDR2 from the germline V gene are SNHLY and FYNNEI. CDR3 in DNA: TGTGCCAGCCGGACTAGCGGATCCTACGAGCAGTACTTC. Residues: CASRTSGSYEQYF.

The V gene is TRBV7-8, the J gene TRBJ2-2, with D tentatively TRBD2 (5 bases). Trimming left V 1 base short and J 6 bases short, with 18 bases between. The V gene's germline CDR1 is SGHVS and CDR2 FQNEAQ. This CDR3 has 17 amino acids. The CDR3 here is CASSLGAGPPGSGELFF. CDR3 in DNA: TGTGCCAGCAGCTTAGGCGCCGGGCCCCCGGGGTCCGGGGAGCTGTTTTTT.

This sequence joins TRBV28 and TRBJ2-7, with a tentative D call TRBD2 (6 bases). V was clipped by 6 bases and J by 0 bases, with 15 bases between them. The CDR3 has 15 amino acids. The V gene's germline CDR1 is MDHEN and CDR2 SYDVKM. CDR3 protein: CASSHRGRSSYEQYF. The CDR3 nucleotides read TGTGCCAGCAGCCACCGGGGGAGGAGCTCCTACGAGCAGTACTTC.

This chain uses TRBV18 with TRBJ2-1; the match to TRBD1 covers 7 bases. The J segment lost 4 bases and the V segment lost 6 bases, leaving 3 bases of the junction unmatched. This CDR3 is built from 13 residues. Germline V gives CDR1 KGHSH, CDR2 LQKENI. Here the CDR3 reads CASSSTGYNEQFF. In nucleotides, the CDR3 is TGTGCCAGCTCTTCGACAGGGTACAATGAGCAGTTCTTC. Based on the CDR3 plus reference TRBV18 and TRBJ2-1, the full variable domain is NAGVMQNPRHLVRRRGQEARLRCSPMKGHSHVYWYRQLPEEGLKFMVYLQKENIIDESGMPKERFSAEFPKEGPSILRIQQVVRGDSAAYFCASSSTGYNEQFFGPGTRLTVL.

This clone was recorded a few times. The rearrangement uses TRBV11-2 and TRBJ1-2, with unresolved D. The CDR3 spans 14 residues. Per the germline V gene, CDR1 is SGHAT and CDR2 is FQNNGV. Trimming pared 1 base from V and 2 bases from J, leaving 8 bases between. The CDR3 coding sequence is TGTGCCAGCAGCTTAGTACAGCAAAACTATGGCTACACCTTC. Its translation is CASSLVQQNYGYTF.

This chain links TRBV6-1 with TRBJ2-7, with no clear D. Germline V lookup: CDR1 MNHNS, CDR2 SASEGT. Deletions cut 1 base from V and 5 bases from J, with 9 bases between. The CDR3 loop spans 13 amino acids. DNA of the CDR3: TGTGCCAGCAGTGAAGGACGGGTCCACGAGCAGTACTTC. It is translated as CASSEGRVHEQYF.

This sequence joins TRBV5-1 and TRBJ2-3; 7 nucleotides agree with TRBD1. The trim removed 7 bases at V and 1 base at J, leaving 12 bases unmatched. The CDR3 is made up of 16 amino acids. From germline, CDR1 is SGHRS and CDR2 YFSETQ. The CDR3 DNA reads as TGCGCCAGCCGCTCGTACAGGGGAAAAGGCACAGATACGCAGTATTTT. Its protein product is CASRSYRGKGTDTQYF.

The chain carries TRBV7-3 and TRBJ1-6; D unclear. Germline CDR1 and CDR2: SGHTA and FQGTGA. CDR3 length: 14 amino acids. V dropped 2 bases and J dropped 9 bases, with 11 bases sitting between them. This CDR3 is CASSLSVVGSPLHF. In DNA form, the CDR3 reads TGTGCCAGCAGCTTATCCGTGGTGGGTTCACCCCTCCACTTT.